Below are 11 T cell receptor beta chains sequenced from a single sample in a study of T cells in Graves' hyperthyroidism and ophthalmopathy. Researchers amplified the TCR beta CDR3 regions from RNA transcripts. The TCR CDR3 first-round RT-PCR relied on the HTBI primer set. TCRdb re-called the multiplex PCR reads with MiXCR, one entry per CDR3 protein. Among hundreds of thousands of distinct CDR3 sequences listed, more than 15% were seen once. Sequenced sample: blood. The source of these receptors is a young woman with Graves' hyperthyroidism.

The rearrangement joins TRBV10-2 to TRBJ1-5; TRBD1 is a possible D gene (6 bases). The CDR3 has 16 amino acids. Germline V gene sequence: CDR1 WSHSY, CDR2 SAAADI. The V gene lost 6 bases and the J gene lost 7 bases, with 22 bases spanning the gap. The CDR3 coding sequence is TGCGCCAGCAGCCGAGGGGGGCATGGGGTGCGACAGCCCCAGCATTTT. It codes for CASSRGGHGVRQPQHF.

This clonotype was counted ten times or more. The J gene is TRBJ2-2, the V gene TRBV30, with a tentative D call TRBD2 (5 bases). Between the trimmed V and J ends, which lost 0 bases and 4 bases, there was a span of 12 bases. This CDR3 is built from 15 residues. From germline, CDR1 is GTSNPN and CDR2 SVGIG (reference sequence). The CDR3 sequence: CAWSVRGRSTGELFF. The CDR3 DNA follows: TGTGCCTGGAGTGTACGAGGGCGGAGCACCGGGGAGCTGTTTTTT.

There are a few counts of this clonotype. This rearrangement joins TRBV6-6 to TRBJ1-2; D perhaps matches TRBD1 (5 bases). Germline loops: CDR1 MNHNY, CDR2 SVGAGI (reference sequence). The CDR3 loop spans 16 amino acids. Trimming pared 0 bases from V and 6 bases from J, leaving 17 bases between. The CDR3 nucleotides are TGTGCCAGCAGTTACTCGACTTCAGGAGGGGAAAATGGCTACACCTTC. Its translation: CASSYSTSGGENGYTF.

This clonotype came up once. The chain recombines TRBV5-1 with TRBJ1-3; D is unclear. V dropped 1 base and J dropped 0 bases, with 8 bases sitting between them. The CDR3 is 15 amino acids. CDR1 is SGHRS, CDR2 YFSETQ, per germline. The CDR3 sequence is CASSLSGDSGNTIYF. The CDR3 DNA reads as TGCGCCAGCAGCTTGTCGGGAGACTCTGGAAACACCATATATTTT.

This clonotype was recorded at least ten times. The J gene is TRBJ2-3, the V gene TRBV12-3 or TRBV12-4; D is undetermined. V was shortened by 3 bases and J by 5 bases, with 12 bases between the two germline ends. The CDR3 sequence is 14 residues long. The CDR3 sequence is CASSLRRKGDTQYF. The CDR3 DNA sequence: TGTGCCAGCAGTTTGAGACGCAAGGGAGATACGCAGTATTTT.

The gene calls are TRBV3-1 and TRBJ2-7; D is ambiguous. Trimming stripped 4 bases from V and 2 bases from J, with 15 bases between. In germline, CDR1 is LGHDT, CDR2 YNNKEL (reference sequence). CDR3 length: 15 residues. The CDR3 spells CASSRTGGGAYEQYF. CDR3 DNA: TGTGCCAGCAGCCGCACGGGCGGTGGAGCCTACGAGCAGTACTTC.

This clonotype was observed at least ten times. J is TRBJ1-1 and V is TRBV6-1, with 12 bases identical to TRBD1. In germline, CDR1 is MNHNS, CDR2 SASEGT. The CDR3 runs to 16 residues. Losses at the gene ends were 7 bases for V and 5 bases for J; bases not matched to a gene: 11. The CDR3 sequence: CASTTGQGAQGTEAFF. For the CDR3, the DNA is TGTGCCAGCACAACGGGACAGGGGGCGCAGGGGACTGAAGCTTTCTTT.

The chain is built from TRBV5-4 and TRBJ2-7, with D perhaps matching TRBD1 (6 bases). CDR3 length equals 14 residues. In germline, CDR1 is SGHNT, CDR2 YYREEE (reference sequence). With 0 bases removed from V and 5 bases from J, the gap between germline ends came to 12 bases. The CDR3 is CASSLAQQGHEQYF. The CDR3 DNA sequence: TGTGCCAGCAGCTTGGCGCAACAGGGCCACGAGCAGTACTTC.

In this sample, this clonotype turned up many times. The chain combines TRBV30 with TRBJ1-2; the D is unclear. The CDR3 length is 12 residues. V was pared by 5 bases and J by 2 bases, with 9 bases between. Germline values: CDR1 GTSNPN, CDR2 SVGIG (reference sequence). The CDR3 nucleotides are TGTGCCTGGCTCGGGAGCAACTATGGCTACACCTTC. Residues: CAWLGSNYGYTF.

This chain joins TRBV19 and TRBJ2-2; weak D call: TRBD2 (6 bases). V was trimmed by 4 bases and J by 3 bases, leaving 18 bases between them. CDR1 and CDR2 (germline): LNHDA, SQIVND (reference sequence). The CDR3 covers 17 residues. CDR3 residues: CASSNPLGRGDTGELFF. CDR3 nucleotide sequence: TGTGCCAGTAGTAACCCCCTGGGGCGGGGTGACACCGGGGAGCTGTTTTTT.

This clonotype was picked up many times. V is TRBV27 and J is TRBJ1-1; 7 nucleotides agree with TRBD1. V lost 5 bases to trimming and J lost 1 base; unmatched junction nucleotides: 4. CDR1 is MNHEY and CDR2 is SMNVEV in the germline V gene (reference sequence). This CDR3 is 14 amino acids long. CDR3 bases: TGTGCCAGCAGTCCTTGGACAGGGAACACTGAAGCTTTCTTT. Translation gives CASSPWTGNTEAFF.